The 5 T cell receptor beta chains presented below share a single source sample, sequenced in a study of blood T cell repertoires in COVID-19 (TCRdb year 2020). Libraries were constructed by the immunoSEQ multiplex PCR assay. Imported from immuneACCESS, the table was reduced by TCRdb to in-frame sequences with V and J called. These copies leave out some clones; in studies compared against another copy, an unresolved V gene accounts for under half, and the cause of the remainder is not known. The sample data list some 150,000 clones, and about four fifths of these were observed just once. Roughly 1.6% of the sample lies in the top ten. The sequenced sample was peripheral blood. These receptors were collected from a human donor in a cohort sampled during active COVID-19.

This clone was counted between two and nine times. The chain recombines TRBV2 with TRBJ2-7; D perhaps matches TRBD2 (6 bases). The CDR3 extends over 14 amino acids. Germline-derived CDR1 and CDR2 are SNHLY and FYNNEI. Trimming pared 6 bases from V and 3 bases from J, leaving 15 bases between. The CDR3 is CASRPLEGYYEQYF. CDR3 DNA sequence: TGTGCCAGCAGGCCCCTGGAGGGGTACTACGAGCAGTACTTC.

The chain is built from TRBV7-8 and TRBJ2-7, with TRBD2 as a possible D gene (6 bases). The V and J ends lost 6 bases and 5 bases respectively, with 20 bases between them. CDR1 is SGHVS and CDR2 is FQNEAQ in the germline V gene. This CDR3 has 15 amino acids. CDR3 nucleotides: TGTGCCAGCAGTAGAACCGGGACTGTCAAACACGAGCAGTACTTC. Its translation is CASSRTGTVKHEQYF. The whole variable domain, remainder taken from reference TRBV7-8 and TRBJ2-7, is GAGVSQSPRYKVAKRGQDVALRCDPISGHVSLFWYQQALGQGPEFLTYFQNEAQLDKSGLPSDRFFAERPEGSVSTLKIQRTQQEDSAVYLCASSRTGTVKHEQYFGPGTRLTVT.

This chain connects TRBV6-1 to TRBJ2-3; 10 bases agree with TRBD2. Per germline, CDR1 MNHNS and CDR2 SASEGT. The ends lost 2 bases at V and 5 bases at J; junction bases unmatched: 1. This CDR3 is 14 amino acids long. The CDR3 DNA sequence: TGTGCCAGCAGTGAACTAGCGGGAGAAGATACGCAGTATTTT. Its protein product is CASSELAGEDTQYF.

The V gene is TRBV19, the J gene TRBJ2-6, with D tentatively TRBD2 (5 bases). CDR3 size: 18 residues. Trimming pared 7 bases from V and 1 base from J, leaving 20 bases between. From germline, CDR1 is LNHDA and CDR2 SQIVND (reference sequence). The CDR3 loop reads CASMGWAGSHSGANVLTF. CDR3 bases: TGTGCCAGTATGGGGTGGGCGGGCTCTCATTCTGGGGCCAACGTCCTGACTTTC.

This chain uses TRBV10-3 with TRBJ2-1; maybe TRBD2 (7 bases). Germline loops: CDR1 ENHRY, CDR2 SYGVKD. The V end lost 8 bases, the J end lost 3 bases, and 11 bases lay between the germline ends. This CDR3 is 13 amino acids long. CDR3 nucleotides: TGTGCCATCGGCGGGGGCGACTACAATGAGCAGTTCTTC. Amino acids: CAIGGGDYNEQFF.